Listed below are T cell receptor beta chains from one sample, sequenced in a study of T cells in tuberculosis. Here immunoSEQ multiplex PCR was the method, and the copy in TCRdb shows in-frame clones only, minus some. The table has over 30,000 clones, roughly 93% seen once. The sample consisted of PBMCs, taken at tuberculosis diagnosis. These receptors all come from an adult with tuberculosis. CDR3s include the opening cysteine and the closing phenylalanine or tryptophan.

J: TRBJ1-5
V: TRBV2
CDR3: CASSEGQGLYSNQPQHF

J: TRBJ1-1
V: TRBV28
CDR3: CASRQVPPNTEAFF

J: TRBJ2-1
V: TRBV7-2
CDR3: CASSPGTSVTYNEQFF

J: TRBJ2-5
V: TRBV19
CDR3: CASSYSGQFQETQYF

J: TRBJ1-1
V: TRBV11-2
CDR3: CASSLGQGNTEAFF

J: TRBJ2-5
V: TRBV5-1
CDR3: CASGVGGEETQYF

J: TRBJ2-3
V: TRBV6-4
CDR3: CASSTSGGSTDTQYF

J: TRBJ2-3
V: TRBV27
CDR3: CASTRRLAGGISTDTQYF

J: TRBJ1-2
V: TRBV7-3
CDR3: CASSSTGGLPLQGYTF

J: TRBJ1-4
V: TRBV14
CDR3: CASSQVRDTEKLFF

J: TRBJ2-3
V: TRBV9
CDR3: CASSNSGGDTQYF

J: TRBJ2-3
V: TRBV27
CDR3: CASSFRTSGNTDTQYF

J: TRBJ1-4
V: TRBV5-1
CDR3: CASSGGDGEDNEKLFF

J: TRBJ1-1
V: TRBV19
CDR3: CASRKTGAAEAFF

J: TRBJ1-1
V: TRBV11-3
CDR3: CASSQAGNTEAFF

J: TRBJ2-2
V: TRBV11-1
CDR3: CASNPGGNANTGELFF

J: TRBJ2-2
V: TRBV7-6
CDR3: CASSLGTSGRRTGELFF

J: TRBJ1-2
V: TRBV11-2
CDR3: CASSTRGTGDRREYGYTF

J: TRBJ2-1
V: TRBV6-5
CDR3: CASTGYNEQFF

J: TRBJ1-1
V: TRBV10-1
CDR3: CASSGRVQTEAFF

J: TRBJ2-7
V: TRBV6-1
CDR3: CASRRQGLAYEQYF

J: TRBJ2-2
V: TRBV5-1
CDR3: CASSPRTGGTGELFF

J: TRBJ2-3
V: TRBV5-4
CDR3: CASSSPGTSGTDTQYF

J: TRBJ1-4
V: TRBV5-1
CDR3: CASSSRDMAEKLFF

J: TRBJ2-1
V: TRBV2
CDR3: CASDRRQPRNEQFF

J: TRBJ1-5
V: TRBV30
CDR3: CAWSVEGGNQPQHF

J: TRBJ1-3
V: TRBV5-1
CDR3: CASSLGPGNTIYF

J: TRBJ2-5
V: TRBV7-9
CDR3: CASSLIGSGETQYF

J: TRBJ2-1
V: TRBV5-6
CDR3: CASSQGVSSYNEQFF

J: TRBJ2-5
V: TRBV7-8
CDR3: CASSLDPYRDRVSETQYF

J: TRBJ2-1
V: TRBV27
CDR3: CASSILLAGGLSSYNEQFF

J: TRBJ2-7
V: TRBV7-3
CDR3: CASSSLTGLAGRLYEQYF

J: TRBJ2-7
V: TRBV14
CDR3: CASSQDLLATLHEQYF

J: TRBJ2-2
V: TRBV4-1
CDR3: CASSRVSESGELFF

J: TRBJ2-7
V: TRBV4-1
CDR3: CASGPGQGIHEQYF

J: TRBJ2-3
V: TRBV28
CDR3: CASSLYAGRTDTQYF